The clone carrying this TCR beta chain was recorded at least ten times. Antigen unknown. The CDR3 has 14 residues. The junction had 4 bases not matched to a gene; V was cut back by 4 bases and J by 5 bases. Per the germline V gene, CDR1 is MDHEN and CDR2 is SYDVKM. Building of the TCR beta libraries involved iRepertoire HTBI primers and Arm-PCR of CDR3 regions. TCRdb re-called the multiplex PCR reads through MiXCR, storing one row per CDR3 protein. The sample lists about 540,000 distinct CDR3 sequences; roughly 13% were seen once. This sample stems from a study of regulatory T cells in long-lasting Graves disease. Study-wide results and caveats: Persistent disease favored TRBV28, TRBJ1-2 and TRBJ2-5.

Time point denoted: newly diagnosed GD, antithyroid drugs for less than 3 months. Extracted PBMC RNA gave rise to the TCR library. The patients included were those that came from an endocrinology department in Xi'an, China. These same data were also listed under a study on T cells in Graves' hyperthyroidism and ophthalmopathy. As that report states: TCR CDR3 underwent first-round RT-PCR with the HTBI primer set. Ophthalmopathy, as predicted by the model, came a median roughly 6.8 months after the prediction.

The chain couples TRBV28 to TRBJ1-4; 7 bases fit TRBD1. The specimen comprised peripheral blood mononuclear cells (PBMCs), sampled at new diagnosis, from a patient treated with antithyroid drugs. This sequence originates from a man aged 25 to 40 with Graves disease. CDR3 loop: CASSSGTANEKLFF. CDR3 coding DNA: TGTGCCAGCAGTTCCGGGACAGCGAATGAAAAACTGTTTTTT. Combining the CDR3 with reference TRBV28 and TRBJ1-4 gives the whole variable domain DVKVTQSSRYLVKRTGEKVFLECVQDMDHENMFWYRQDPGLGLRLIYFSYDVKMKEKGDIPEGYSVSREKKERFSLILESASTNQTSMYLCASSSGTANEKLFFGSGTQLSVL.